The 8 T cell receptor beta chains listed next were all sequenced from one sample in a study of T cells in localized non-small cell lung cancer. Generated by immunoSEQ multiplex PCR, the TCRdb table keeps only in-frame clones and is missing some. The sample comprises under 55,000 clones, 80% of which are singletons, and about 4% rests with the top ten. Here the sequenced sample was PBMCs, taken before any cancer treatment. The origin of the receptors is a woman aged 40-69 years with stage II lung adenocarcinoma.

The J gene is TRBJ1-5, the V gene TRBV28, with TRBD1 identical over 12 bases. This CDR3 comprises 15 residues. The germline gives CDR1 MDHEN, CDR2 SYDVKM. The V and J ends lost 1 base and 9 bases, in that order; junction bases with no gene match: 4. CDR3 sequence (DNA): TGTGCCAGCAGTTTATCCGGGACAGGGGGCAGGCCCCAGCATTTT. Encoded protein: CASSLSGTGGRPQHF.

The DNA for the CDR3 is TGTGCCAGCAGTTCCAGTCTTACCGGGGAGCTGTTTTTT. Translation: CASSSSLTGELFF. The chain couples TRBV11-3 to TRBJ2-2; D unresolved. Between the trimmed V and J ends, which lost 6 bases and 5 bases, there was a span of 10 bases. Germline CDR1 reads SGHNT; CDR2 reads YENEEA. The CDR3 totals 13 residues. Variable domain in full (rest from reference TRBV11-3 and TRBJ2-2): EAGVVQSPRYKIIEKKQPVAFWCNPISGHNTLYWYLQNLGQGPELLIRYENEEAVDDSQLPKDRFSAERLKGVDSTLKIQPAELGDSAVYLCASSSSLTGELFFGEGSRLTVL.

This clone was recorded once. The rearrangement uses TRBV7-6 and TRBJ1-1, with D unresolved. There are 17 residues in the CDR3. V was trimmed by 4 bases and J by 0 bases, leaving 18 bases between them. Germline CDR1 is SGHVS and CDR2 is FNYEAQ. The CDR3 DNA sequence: TGTGCCAGCAGCTCCCCGCCCGTGGACGGAATGAACACTGAAGCTTTCTTT. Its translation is CASSSPPVDGMNTEAFF.

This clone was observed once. The DNA for the CDR3 is TGTGCCACCAGCAGAGAGGGACTAGCGGGGAGGAATGAGCAGTTCTTC. This translates into CATSREGLAGRNEQFF. The chain recombines TRBV15 with TRBJ2-1, with TRBD2 matching over 13 bases. The germline V gene encodes CDR1 LNHNV and CDR2 YYDKDF (reference sequence). This CDR3 is 16 amino acids long. Losses at the gene ends were 0 bases for V and 7 bases for J; bases not matched to a gene: 3.

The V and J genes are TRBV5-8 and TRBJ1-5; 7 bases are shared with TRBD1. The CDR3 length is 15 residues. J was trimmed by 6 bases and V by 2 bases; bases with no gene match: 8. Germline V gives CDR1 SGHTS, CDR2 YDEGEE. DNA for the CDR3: TGTGCCAGCAGCTTCGGACCTGGGGACAGTCAGCCCCAGCATTTT. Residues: CASSFGPGDSQPQHF. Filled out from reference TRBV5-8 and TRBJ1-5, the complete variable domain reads EAGVTQSPTHLIKTRGQQATLRCSPISGHTSVYWYQQALGLGLQFLLWYDEGEERNRGNFPPRFSGRQFPNYSSELNVNALELEDSALYLCASSFGPGDSQPQHFGDGTRLSIL.

The CDR3 spells CASSPEPEDGYTF. CDR3 sequence (DNA): TGTGCCAGCAGTCCAGAACCCGAGGATGGCTACACCTTC. The chain couples TRBV2 to TRBJ1-2; no clear D gene. V dropped 5 bases and J dropped 6 bases, with 13 bases sitting between them. The CDR3 covers 13 residues. Germline CDR1 SNHLY, CDR2 FYNNEI. Complete variable domain (other parts from reference TRBV2 and TRBJ1-2): EPEVTQTPSHQVTQMGQEVILRCVPISNHLYFYWYRQILGQKVEFLVSFYNNEISEKSEIFDDQFSVERPDGSNFTLKIRSTKLEDSAMYFCASSPEPEDGYTFGSGTRLTVV.

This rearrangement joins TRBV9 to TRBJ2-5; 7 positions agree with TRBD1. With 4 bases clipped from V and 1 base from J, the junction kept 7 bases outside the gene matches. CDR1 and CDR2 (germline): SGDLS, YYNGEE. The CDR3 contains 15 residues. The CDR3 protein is CASSLRQGTQETQYF. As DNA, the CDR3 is TGTGCCAGCAGCCTTAGACAGGGCACCCAAGAGACCCAGTACTTC.

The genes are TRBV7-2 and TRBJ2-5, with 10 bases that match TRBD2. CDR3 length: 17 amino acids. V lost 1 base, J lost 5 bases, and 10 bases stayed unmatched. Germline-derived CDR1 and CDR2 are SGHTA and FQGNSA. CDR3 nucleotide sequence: TGTGCCAGCAGCTTAGAAGGCAGGCTAGCGGGGGTGGAGACCCAGTACTTC. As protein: CASSLEGRLAGVETQYF.